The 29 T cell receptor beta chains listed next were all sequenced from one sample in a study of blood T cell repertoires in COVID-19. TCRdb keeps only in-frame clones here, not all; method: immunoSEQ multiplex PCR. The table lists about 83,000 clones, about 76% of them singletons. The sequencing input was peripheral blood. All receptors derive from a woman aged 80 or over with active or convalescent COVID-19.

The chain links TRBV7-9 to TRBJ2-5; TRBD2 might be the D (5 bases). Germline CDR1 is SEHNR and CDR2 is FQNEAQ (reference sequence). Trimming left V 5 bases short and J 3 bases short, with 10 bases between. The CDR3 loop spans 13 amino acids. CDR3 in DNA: TGTGCCAGCAGCGTACTAGGAGAAGAGACCCAGTACTTC. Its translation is CASSVLGEETQYF.

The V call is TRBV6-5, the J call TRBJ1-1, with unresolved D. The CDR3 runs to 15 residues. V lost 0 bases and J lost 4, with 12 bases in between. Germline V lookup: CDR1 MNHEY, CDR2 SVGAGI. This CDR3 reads CASSYSGGLGTEAFF. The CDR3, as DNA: TGTGCCAGCAGTTACTCGGGAGGGTTGGGCACTGAAGCTTTCTTT.

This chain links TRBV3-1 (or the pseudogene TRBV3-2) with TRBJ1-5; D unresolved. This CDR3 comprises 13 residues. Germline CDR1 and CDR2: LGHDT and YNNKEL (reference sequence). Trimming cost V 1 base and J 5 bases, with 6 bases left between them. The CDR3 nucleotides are TGTGCCAGCAGCCAAGCCGTTTATCAGCCCCAGCATTTT. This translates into CASSQAVYQPQHF.

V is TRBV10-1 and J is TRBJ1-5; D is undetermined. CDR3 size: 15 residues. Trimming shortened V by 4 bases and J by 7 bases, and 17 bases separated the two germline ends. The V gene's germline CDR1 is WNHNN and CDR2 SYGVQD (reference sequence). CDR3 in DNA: TGCGCCAGCAGTGGGCGTCCGGGGTTCTTCCAGCCCCAGCATTTT. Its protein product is CASSGRPGFFQPQHF.

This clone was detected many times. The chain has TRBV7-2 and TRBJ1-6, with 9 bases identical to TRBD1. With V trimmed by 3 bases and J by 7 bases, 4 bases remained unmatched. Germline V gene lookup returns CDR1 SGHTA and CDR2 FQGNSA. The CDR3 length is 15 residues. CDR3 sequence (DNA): TGTGCCAGCAGCTTCATGGACAGGGGAAATTCACCCCTCCACTTT. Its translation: CASSFMDRGNSPLHF.

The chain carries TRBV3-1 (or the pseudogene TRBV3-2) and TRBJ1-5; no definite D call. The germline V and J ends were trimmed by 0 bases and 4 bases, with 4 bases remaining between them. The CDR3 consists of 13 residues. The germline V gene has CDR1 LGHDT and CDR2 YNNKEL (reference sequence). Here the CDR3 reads CASSQDRNQPQHF. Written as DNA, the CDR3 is TGTGCCAGCAGCCAAGACAGGAATCAGCCCCAGCATTTT.

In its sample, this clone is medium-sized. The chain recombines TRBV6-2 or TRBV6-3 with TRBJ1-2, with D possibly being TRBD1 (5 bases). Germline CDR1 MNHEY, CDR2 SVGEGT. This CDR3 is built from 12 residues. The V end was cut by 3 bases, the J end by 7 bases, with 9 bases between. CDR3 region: CASSYLGGGYTF. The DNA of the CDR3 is TGTGCCAGCAGTTATTTGGGGGGTGGCTACACCTTC.

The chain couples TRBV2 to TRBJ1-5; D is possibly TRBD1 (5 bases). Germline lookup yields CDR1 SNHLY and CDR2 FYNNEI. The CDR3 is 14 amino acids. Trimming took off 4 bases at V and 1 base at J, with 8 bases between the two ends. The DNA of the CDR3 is TGTGCCAGCAGTGTGGGGCGGAGCAATCAGCCCCAGCATTTT. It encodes CASSVGRSNQPQHF.

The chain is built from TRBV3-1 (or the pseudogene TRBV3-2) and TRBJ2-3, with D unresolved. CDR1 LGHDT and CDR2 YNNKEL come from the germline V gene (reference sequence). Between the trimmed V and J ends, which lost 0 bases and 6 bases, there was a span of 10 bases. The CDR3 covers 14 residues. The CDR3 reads CASSQEWRPDTQYF. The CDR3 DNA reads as TGTGCCAGCAGCCAAGAATGGCGGCCCGATACGCAGTATTTT.

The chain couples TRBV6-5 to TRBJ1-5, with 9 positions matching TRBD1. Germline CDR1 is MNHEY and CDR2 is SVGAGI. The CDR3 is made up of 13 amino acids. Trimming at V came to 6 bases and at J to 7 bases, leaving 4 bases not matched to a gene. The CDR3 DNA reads TGTGCCAGCAGGGGACAGGGAATACAGCCCCAGCATTTT. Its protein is CASRGQGIQPQHF.

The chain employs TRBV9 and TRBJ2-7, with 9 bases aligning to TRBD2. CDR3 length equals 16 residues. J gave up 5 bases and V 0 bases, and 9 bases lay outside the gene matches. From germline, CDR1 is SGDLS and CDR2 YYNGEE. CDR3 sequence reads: CASSVGGGRGQDEQYF. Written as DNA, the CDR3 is TGTGCCAGCAGCGTAGGGGGCGGGAGGGGGCAGGACGAGCAGTACTTC.

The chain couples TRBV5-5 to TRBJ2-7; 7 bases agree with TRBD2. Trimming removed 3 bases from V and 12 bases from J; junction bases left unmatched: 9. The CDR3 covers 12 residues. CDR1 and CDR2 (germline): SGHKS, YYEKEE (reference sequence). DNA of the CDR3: TGTGCCAGCAGCTCCGGGACCCCGGGGGGGTACTTC. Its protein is CASSSGTPGGYF.

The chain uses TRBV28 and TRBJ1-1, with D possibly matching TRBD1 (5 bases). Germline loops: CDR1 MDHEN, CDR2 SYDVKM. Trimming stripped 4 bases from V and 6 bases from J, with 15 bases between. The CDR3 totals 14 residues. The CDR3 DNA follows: TGTGCCAGCAGTTCGGGACTGCCGAGGGCTGAAGCTTTCTTT. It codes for CASSSGLPRAEAFF.

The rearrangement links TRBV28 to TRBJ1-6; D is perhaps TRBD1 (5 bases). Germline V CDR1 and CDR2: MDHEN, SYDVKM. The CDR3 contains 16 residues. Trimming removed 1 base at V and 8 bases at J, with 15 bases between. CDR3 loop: CASSLSPTGGDSPLHF. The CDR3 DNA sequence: TGTGCCAGCAGTTTATCGCCCACCGGGGGTGATTCACCCCTCCACTTT. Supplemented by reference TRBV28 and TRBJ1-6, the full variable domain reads DVKVTQSSRYLVKRTGEKVFLECVQDMDHENMFWYRQDPGLGLRLIYFSYDVKMKEKGDIPEGYSVSREKKERFSLILESASTNQTSMYLCASSLSPTGGDSPLHFGNGTRLTVT.

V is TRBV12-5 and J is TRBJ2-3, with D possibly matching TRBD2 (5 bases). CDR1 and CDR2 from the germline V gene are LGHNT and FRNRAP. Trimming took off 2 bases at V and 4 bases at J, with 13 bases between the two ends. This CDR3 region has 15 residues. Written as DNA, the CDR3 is TGTGCTAGTGGTTTGAGAGCCGAGGGTTCAGATACGCAGTATTTT. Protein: CASGLRAEGSDTQYF. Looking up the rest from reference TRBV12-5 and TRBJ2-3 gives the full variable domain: DARVTQTPRHKVTEMGQEVTMRCQPILGHNTVFWYRQTMMQGLELLAYFRNRAPLDDSGMPKDRFSAEMPDATLATLKIQPSEPRDSAVYFCASGLRAEGSDTQYFGPGTRLTVL.

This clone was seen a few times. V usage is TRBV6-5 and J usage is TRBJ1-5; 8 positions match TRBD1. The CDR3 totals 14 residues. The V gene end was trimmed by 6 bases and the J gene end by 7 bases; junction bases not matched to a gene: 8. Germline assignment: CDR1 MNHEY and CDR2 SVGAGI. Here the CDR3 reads CASSPSRGQQPQHF. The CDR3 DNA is TGTGCCAGCAGCCCCTCCAGGGGGCAACAGCCCCAGCATTTT.

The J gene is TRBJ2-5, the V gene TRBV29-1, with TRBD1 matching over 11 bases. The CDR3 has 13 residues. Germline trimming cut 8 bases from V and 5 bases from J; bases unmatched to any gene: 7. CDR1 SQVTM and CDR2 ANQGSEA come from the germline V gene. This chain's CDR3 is CSSRTGGRETQYF. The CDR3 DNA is TGCAGCTCCCGGACAGGGGGCAGGGAGACCCAGTACTTC.

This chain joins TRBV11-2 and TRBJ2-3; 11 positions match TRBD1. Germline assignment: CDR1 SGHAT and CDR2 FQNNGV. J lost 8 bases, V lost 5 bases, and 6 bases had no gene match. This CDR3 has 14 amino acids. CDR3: CASSPGTGGTTQYF. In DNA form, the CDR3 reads TGTGCCAGCAGCCCAGGGACAGGGGGGACTACGCAGTATTTT. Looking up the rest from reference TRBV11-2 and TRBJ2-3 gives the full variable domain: EAGVAQSPRYKIIEKRQSVAFWCNPISGHATLYWYQQILGQGPKLLIQFQNNGVVDDSQLPKDRFSAERLKGVDSTLKIQPAKLEDSAVYLCASSPGTGGTTQYFGPGTRLTVL.

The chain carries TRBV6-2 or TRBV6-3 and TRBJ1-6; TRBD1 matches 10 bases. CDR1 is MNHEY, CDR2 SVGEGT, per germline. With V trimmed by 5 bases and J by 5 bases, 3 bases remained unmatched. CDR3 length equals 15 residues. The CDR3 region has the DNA TGTGCCAGCAGTGACAGGGGGCACAATAATTCACCCCTCCACTTT. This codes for CASSDRGHNNSPLHF.

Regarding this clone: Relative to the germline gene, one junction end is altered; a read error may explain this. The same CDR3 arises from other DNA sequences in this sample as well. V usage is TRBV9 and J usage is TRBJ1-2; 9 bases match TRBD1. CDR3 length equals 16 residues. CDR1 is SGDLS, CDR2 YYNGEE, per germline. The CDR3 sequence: CASSVALSGQGTRYTF. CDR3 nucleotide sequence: TGTGCCAGCAGCGTAGCTTTATCGGGACAGGGAACACGCTACACCTTT.

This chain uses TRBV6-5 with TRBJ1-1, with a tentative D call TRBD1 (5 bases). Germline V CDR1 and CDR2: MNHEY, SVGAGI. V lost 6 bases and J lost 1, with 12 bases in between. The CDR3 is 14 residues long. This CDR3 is CASSAFRENTEAFF. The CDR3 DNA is TGTGCCAGCAGCGCCTTCAGGGAGAACACTGAAGCTTTCTTT.

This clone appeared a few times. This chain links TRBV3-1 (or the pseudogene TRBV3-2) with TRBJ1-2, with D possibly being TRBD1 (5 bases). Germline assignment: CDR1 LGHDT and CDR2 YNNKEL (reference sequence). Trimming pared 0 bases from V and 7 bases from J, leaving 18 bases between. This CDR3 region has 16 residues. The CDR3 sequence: CASSQETGQILPGYTF. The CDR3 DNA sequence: TGTGCCAGCAGCCAAGAAACAGGCCAGATCCTCCCTGGCTACACCTTC.

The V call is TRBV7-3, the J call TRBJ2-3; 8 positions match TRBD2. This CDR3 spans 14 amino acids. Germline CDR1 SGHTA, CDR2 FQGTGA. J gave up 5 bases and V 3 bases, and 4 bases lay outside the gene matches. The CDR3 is CASSLGSGEDTQYF. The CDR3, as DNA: TGTGCCAGCAGCTTGGGTAGCGGGGAAGATACGCAGTATTTT.

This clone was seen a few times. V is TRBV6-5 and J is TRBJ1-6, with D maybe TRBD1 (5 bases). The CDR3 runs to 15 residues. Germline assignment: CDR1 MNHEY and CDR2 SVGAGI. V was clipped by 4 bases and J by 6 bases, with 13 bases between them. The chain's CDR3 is CASSFQGASNSPLHF. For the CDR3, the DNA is TGTGCCAGCAGTTTCCAGGGCGCTAGTAATTCACCCCTCCACTTT.

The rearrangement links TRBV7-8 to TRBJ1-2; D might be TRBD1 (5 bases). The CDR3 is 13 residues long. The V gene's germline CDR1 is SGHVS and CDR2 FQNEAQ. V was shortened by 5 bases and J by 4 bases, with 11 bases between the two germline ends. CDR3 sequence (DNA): TGTGCCAGCAGCCGGGGCCTTTCCTATGGCTACACCTTC. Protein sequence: CASSRGLSYGYTF.

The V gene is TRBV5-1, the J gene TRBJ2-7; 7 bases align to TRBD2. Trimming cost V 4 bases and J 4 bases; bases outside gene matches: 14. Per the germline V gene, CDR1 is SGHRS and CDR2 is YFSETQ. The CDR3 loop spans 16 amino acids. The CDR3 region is CASSPDPRGGGYEQYF. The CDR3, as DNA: TGCGCCAGCAGCCCGGATCCTCGTGGGGGAGGGTACGAGCAGTACTTC.

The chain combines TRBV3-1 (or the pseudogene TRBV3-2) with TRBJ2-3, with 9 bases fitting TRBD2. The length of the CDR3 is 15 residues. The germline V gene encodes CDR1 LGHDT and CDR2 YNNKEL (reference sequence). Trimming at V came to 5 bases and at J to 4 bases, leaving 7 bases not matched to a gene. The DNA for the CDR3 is TGTGCCAGCAGCTCACTCCAGCGGGGGGCAGATACGCAGTATTTT. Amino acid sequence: CASSSLQRGADTQYF.

Written as DNA, the CDR3 is TGTGCCAGCAGCCTATCCCGGGGGGGGCACACCGGGGAGCTGTTTTTT. Its translation is CASSLSRGGHTGELFF. This chain uses TRBV7-6 with TRBJ2-2, with 8 bases that match TRBD2. Germline-derived CDR1 and CDR2 are SGHVS and FNYEAQ. The CDR3 is made up of 16 amino acids. The V segment lost 5 bases and the J segment 3 bases; nucleotides outside the gene matches: 8. Filled out from reference TRBV7-6 and TRBJ2-2, the complete variable domain reads GAGVSQSPRYKVTKRGQDVALRCDPISGHVSLYWYRQALGQGPEFLTYFNYEAQQDKSGLPNDRFSAERPEGSISTLTIQRTEQRDSAMYRCASSLSRGGHTGELFFGEGSRLTVL.

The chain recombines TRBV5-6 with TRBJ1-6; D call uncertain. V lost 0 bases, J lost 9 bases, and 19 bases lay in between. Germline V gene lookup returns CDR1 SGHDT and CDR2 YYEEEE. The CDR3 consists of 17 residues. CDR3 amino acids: CASSLGEGRRSGSPLHF. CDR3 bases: TGTGCCAGCAGCTTGGGTGAGGGCCGCAGGTCTGGTTCACCCCTCCACTTT.